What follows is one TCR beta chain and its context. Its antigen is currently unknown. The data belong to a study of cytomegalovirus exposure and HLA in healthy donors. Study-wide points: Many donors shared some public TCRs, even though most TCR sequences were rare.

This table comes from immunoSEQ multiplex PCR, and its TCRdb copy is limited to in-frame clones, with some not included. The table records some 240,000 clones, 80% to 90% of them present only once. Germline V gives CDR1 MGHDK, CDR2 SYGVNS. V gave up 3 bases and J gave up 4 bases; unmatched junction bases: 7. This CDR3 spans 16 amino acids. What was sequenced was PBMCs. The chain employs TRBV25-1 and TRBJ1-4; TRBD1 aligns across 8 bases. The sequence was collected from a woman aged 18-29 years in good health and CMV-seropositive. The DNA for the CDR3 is TGTGCCAGCAGTGATACCCGGACAGGGCGTAATGAAAAACTGTTTTTT. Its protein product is CASSDTRTGRNEKLFF.